Following are 32 T cell receptor beta chains from one sample sequenced in a study of Graves' ophthalmopathy and Graves' hyperthyroidism. RNA transcripts served as template for amplifying TCR beta CDR3 sequences. First-round RT-PCR relied on HTBI primers, and a second-round multiplex PCR came next. TCRdb re-derived calls from the multiplex PCR reads in MiXCR, one entry per CDR3 protein. The sample has some 520,000 distinct CDR3 sequences; under 15% are singletons. Sequencing was performed on blood. The receptors originated from a woman in her twenties or thirties with Graves' ophthalmopathy.

This clonotype has just a few counts. The chain employs TRBV28 and TRBJ2-5; 11 nucleotides agree with TRBD2. The J segment lost 4 bases and the V segment lost 3 bases, leaving 10 bases of the junction unmatched. The CDR3 spans 17 residues. CDR1 and CDR2 (germline): MDHEN, SYDVKM. CDR3 in amino acids: CASSFPTSGSWRETQYF. The CDR3 bases are TGTGCCAGCAGTTTCCCCACTAGCGGGAGTTGGAGAGAGACCCAGTACTTC.

Ten or more counts support this clonotype. The chain has TRBV25-1 and TRBJ2-7; the D is unclear. The CDR3 runs to 12 residues. CDR1 MGHDK and CDR2 SYGVNS come from the germline V gene. V was cut by 3 bases and J by 5 bases, with 8 bases left in between. CDR3 in amino acids: CASSEGRNEQYF. CDR3 DNA sequence: TGTGCCAGCAGTGAGGGTAGGAACGAGCAGTACTTC.

The table lists this clonotype with many counts. V gene TRBV12-3 or TRBV12-4 combines with J gene TRBJ1-2; TRBD1 matches at 9 bases. After removal of 4 bases from V and 6 bases from J, the junction contained 9 bases not matched to a gene. The CDR3 loop spans 15 amino acids. The DNA for the CDR3 is TGTGCCAGCAGTTACAGAGGGACAGGGAGCAATGGCTACACCTTC. Translation: CASSYRGTGSNGYTF.

Notes on this clonotype: The germline gene is not matched at one end of the junction; a read error may be the cause. In nucleotides, the CDR3 is TGCGCCAGCAGCCATCGGGTCCAAGAGACCAAGTACTTC. Translating it yields CASSHRVQETKYF. The chain recombines TRBV4-1 with TRBJ2-5, with D hard to call. CDR1 and CDR2 from the germline V gene are MGHRA and YSYEKL. The CDR3 covers 13 residues.

This clonotype has at least ten counts. A much larger clone differs by one base, so this may be a read error. The CDR3 is CASSMDITYGYAF. CDR3 in DNA: TGTGCCAGCAGTATGGACATAACCTATGGCTACGCCTTC. The rearrangement links TRBV6-1 to TRBJ1-2; maybe TRBD1 (5 bases). Germline loops: CDR1 MNHNS, CDR2 SASEGT. The CDR3 loop spans 13 amino acids.

This clonotype was seen repeatedly, ten times or more. The V gene is TRBV11-2, the J gene TRBJ1-2, with a possible D match to TRBD1 (6 bases). Trimming removed 4 bases from V and 8 bases from J, with 17 bases in between. The CDR3 extends over 14 amino acids. From germline, CDR1 is SGHAT and CDR2 FQNNGV. CDR3 DNA: TGTGCCAGCAGCTCCGTTCGGGGGCTTATGGGCTACACCTTC. Amino acid sequence: CASSSVRGLMGYTF.

The table lists this clonotype with many counts. J is TRBJ1-2 and V is TRBV12-3 or TRBV12-4; tentative D call: TRBD1 (5 bases). The V end lost 6 bases, the J end lost 5 bases, and 19 bases lay between the germline ends. The CDR3 contains 15 residues. CDR3: CASSLTGRLTYGYTF. The CDR3 coding sequence is TGTGCCAGCAGCCTAACGGGGCGACTTACATATGGCTACACCTTC.

Only a few counts were recorded for this clonotype. The gene calls are TRBV30 and TRBJ2-7, with D possibly matching TRBD1 (5 bases). Germline values: CDR1 GTSNPN, CDR2 SVGIG (reference sequence). The V and J ends lost 0 bases and 3 bases respectively, with 9 bases between them. The CDR3 extends over 13 amino acids. CDR3 protein: CAWSVTARYEQYF. The CDR3 bases are TGTGCCTGGAGTGTGACAGCACGCTACGAGCAGTACTTC.

This clonotype was observed at least ten times. CDR3 sequence (DNA): TGCAGCGTTACGCTAGGGTTCCGCGGTGAAGCTTTCTTT. Amino acid sequence: CSVTLGFRGEAFF. The chain uses TRBV29-1 and TRBJ1-1; unclear D gene. The CDR3 is made up of 13 amino acids. V was shortened by 5 bases and J by 7 bases, with 17 bases between the two germline ends. The germline CDR1 and CDR2 sequences are SQVTM and ANQGSEA. Full variable domain (remainder filled in from reference TRBV29-1 and TRBJ1-1): SAVISQKPSRDICQRGTSLTIQCQVDSQVTMMFWYRQQPGQSLTLIATANQGSEATYESGFVIDKFPISRPNLTFSTLTVSNMSPEDSSIYLCSVTLGFRGEAFFGQGTRLTVV.

This clonotype was detected ten times or more. The chain carries TRBV12-3 or TRBV12-4 and TRBJ2-5; 9 bases map to TRBD2. With 7 bases clipped from V and 5 bases from J, the junction kept 5 bases outside the gene matches. CDR3 size: 13 residues. CDR3 sequence (DNA): TGTGCCAGCACCAAGCGGGAGGTCGAGACCCAGTACTTC. Translated, it gives CASTKREVETQYF.

This clonotype was counted ten times or more. CDR3 region: CATSRDDNSGNTIYF. DNA of the CDR3: TGTGCCACCAGCAGAGATGATAACTCTGGAAACACCATATATTTT. The genes are TRBV15 and TRBJ1-3; D remains unclear. CDR1 and CDR2 (germline): LNHNV, YYDKDF (reference sequence). V was cut by 0 bases and J by 0 bases, with 6 bases left in between. The CDR3 sequence is 15 residues long.

Regarding this clonotype: Germline and junction disagree at one end, which may indicate a read error. The chain couples TRBV19 to TRBJ1-1, with no clear D. Per germline, CDR1 LNHDA and CDR2 SQIVND (reference sequence). This CDR3 comprises 18 residues. The CDR3 is CASSIWKGVENMYTEAFF. CDR3 coding DNA: TGTGCCAGTAGTATCTGGAAAGGTGTAGAAAATATGTACACTGAGGCTTTCTTT. The full variable domain, in which reference TRBV19 and TRBJ1-1 provide the parts outside the CDR3, is DGGITQSPKYLFRKEGQNVTLSCEQNLNHDAMYWYRQDPGQGLRLIYYSQIVNDFQKGDIAEGYSVSREKKESFPLTVTSAQKNPTAFYLCASSIWKGVENMYTEAFFGQGTRLTVV.

The chain carries TRBV12-3 or TRBV12-4 and TRBJ2-7; the D gene is possibly TRBD1 (6 bases). With 2 bases removed from V and 2 bases from J, the gap between germline ends came to 28 bases. The CDR3 loop spans 20 amino acids. CDR3 protein: CASSLMTRGILSDRTYEQYF. DNA of the CDR3: TGTGCCAGCAGTTTAATGACCCGGGGAATTTTGAGTGACAGGACCTACGAGCAGTACTTC.

This rearrangement joins TRBV3-1 to TRBJ2-2, with 7 bases identical to TRBD2. Germline V gene lookup returns CDR1 LGHDT and CDR2 YNNKEL (reference sequence). J was trimmed by 6 bases and V by 1 base; bases with no gene match: 11. The CDR3 has 17 residues. The CDR3 bases are TGTGCCAGCAGCCAAGTGCCTCCCGGGGCGGGGGCCGGGGAGCTGTTTTTT. Its translation is CASSQVPPGAGAGELFF.

About this clonotype itself: This may stem from a read error, because a much larger clone lies one nucleotide away. The chain has TRBV29-1 and TRBJ1-2; tentative D call: TRBD1 (6 bases). The CDR3 has 13 residues. CDR1 SQVTM and CDR2 ANQGSEA come from the germline V gene. Written as DNA, the CDR3 is TGCAGCGTTGGAGAACAGGGAAACTATGGCTTCACCTTC. Protein: CSVGEQGNYGFTF.

This clonotype was observed at least ten times. The chain is built from TRBV2 and TRBJ1-6; D unresolved. Trimming removed 3 bases at V and 0 bases at J, with 6 bases between. This CDR3 contains 15 residues. Germline CDR1 SNHLY, CDR2 FYNNEI. CDR3: CASSDRSSYNSPLHF. CDR3 DNA sequence: TGTGCCAGCAGTGACAGGAGCTCCTATAATTCACCCCTCCACTTT.

This clonotype was counted at least ten times. The chain links TRBV15 to TRBJ2-2; tentatively, D is TRBD1 or TRBD2 (5 bases each). CDR1 LNHNV and CDR2 YYDKDF come from the germline V gene (reference sequence). Trimming cost V 3 bases and J 7 bases, with 9 bases left between them. The CDR3 extends over 13 amino acids. CDR3 region: CATSRRGSGELFF. CDR3 sequence (DNA): TGTGCCACCAGCAGGAGGGGCAGCGGGGAGCTGTTTTTT. The variable domain in full, with the rest retrieved from reference TRBV15 and TRBJ2-2, is DAMVIQNPRYQVTQFGKPVTLSCSQTLNHNVMYWYQQKSSQAPKLLFHYYDKDFNNEADTPDNFQSRRPNTSFCFLDIRSPGLGDTAMYLCATSRRGSGELFFGEGSRLTVL.

This clonotype was observed many times. V usage is TRBV10-1 and J usage is TRBJ1-3; D gene ambiguous. V was trimmed by 6 bases and J by 1 base, leaving 7 bases between them. Germline loops: CDR1 WNHNN, CDR2 SYGVQD (reference sequence). This CDR3 comprises 13 residues. The CDR3 nucleotides read TGCGCCAGCAGATTAAGTTCTGGAAACACCATATATTTT. Amino acid sequence: CASRLSSGNTIYF.

In its sample, this clonotype was seen many times. The rearrangement uses TRBV18 and TRBJ1-5; a possible D gene is TRBD1 (6 bases). The CDR3 is made up of 15 amino acids. CDR1 and CDR2 from the germline V gene are KGHSH and LQKENI. The V end was cut by 3 bases, the J end by 5 bases, with 14 bases between. CDR3 DNA: TGTGCCAGCTCACCCATGCGGACAGCTTATCAGCCCCAGCATTTT. Translating it yields CASSPMRTAYQPQHF.

This clonotype occurred many times. The chain has TRBV11-3 and TRBJ2-5; tentative D call: TRBD2 (6 bases). CDR3 length: 13 amino acids. Looked up from germline, CDR1 is SGHNT and CDR2 is YENEEA. Trimming pared 5 bases from V and 5 bases from J, leaving 12 bases between. This CDR3 is CASSLHREETQYF. In DNA form, the CDR3 reads TGTGCCAGCAGCCTTCATCGGGAGGAGACCCAGTACTTC.

This clonotype has a count of ten or more. V usage is TRBV5-4 and J usage is TRBJ1-2, with D hard to call. The CDR3 extends over 13 amino acids. CDR1 and CDR2 from the germline V gene are SGHNT and YYREEE (reference sequence). Trimming took off 6 bases at V and 0 bases at J, with 9 bases between the two ends. CDR3 nucleotide sequence: TGTGCCAGCAAGTCACTCGCTAACTATGGCTACACCTTC. Translating it yields CASKSLANYGYTF.

This clonotype occurred many times. The rearrangement joins TRBV29-1 to TRBJ1-2; 9 bases map to TRBD1. Unmatched junction bases numbered 1, after V lost 6 bases and J lost 2 bases. The CDR3 extends over 12 amino acids. Germline V gene lookup returns CDR1 SQVTM and CDR2 ANQGSEA. CDR3 sequence reads: CSVGQGNYGYTF. CDR3 sequence (DNA): TGCAGCGTAGGACAGGGGAACTATGGCTACACCTTC.

This clonotype has ten or more counts. This rearrangement joins TRBV19 to TRBJ1-2; D call uncertain. V was trimmed by 3 bases and J by 4 bases, leaving 12 bases between them. The V gene's germline CDR1 is LNHDA and CDR2 SQIVND (reference sequence). This CDR3 has 14 amino acids. The DNA of the CDR3 is TGTGCCAGTAGTATTGGGAGCGCCTTCTATGGCTACACCTTC. The encoded protein is CASSIGSAFYGYTF.

This clonotype showed up many times. V usage is TRBV28 and J usage is TRBJ2-7; tentative D call: TRBD2 (5 bases). The CDR3 loop spans 15 amino acids. From germline, CDR1 is MDHEN and CDR2 SYDVKM. V was trimmed by 6 bases and J by 2 bases, leaving 17 bases between them. In DNA, the CDR3 is TGTGCCAGCAGCTCCGGCGAGCGGCTAACCTACGAGCAGTACTTC. It specifies CASSSGERLTYEQYF.

This clonotype has a count of ten or more. The V call is TRBV10-3, the J call TRBJ1-2, with 7 bases matching TRBD1. Per germline, CDR1 ENHRY and CDR2 SYGVKD. This CDR3 is 17 amino acids long. The junction had 16 bases not matched to a gene; V was cut back by 6 bases and J by 3 bases. CDR3 loop: CAISRAGTAKIDYGYTF. DNA of the CDR3: TGTGCCATCAGCCGGGCCGGGACAGCAAAAATAGACTATGGCTACACCTTC.

This clonotype turned up a few times. Its ends do not fully match the called genes, so a read error is possible. The chain combines TRBV3-1 with TRBJ2-5, with 13 bases aligning to TRBD2. This CDR3 contains 16 residues. CDR1 is LGHDT, CDR2 YNNKEL, per germline (reference sequence). CDR3 DNA sequence: TGTGCCAGCAGACCTGGTTTCCGGACTAGCGGGGGACTACCGAGTTTC. It specifies CASRPGFRTSGGLPSF.

The DNA for the CDR3 is TGCGCCAGCAGCCAAGCGGTGCAGGCAGGGTCGGTTGAAGCTTTCTTT. Amino acids: CASSQAVQAGSVEAFF. The chain combines TRBV4-1 with TRBJ1-1; D is perhaps TRBD1 (5 bases). V lost 1 base and J lost 7, with 19 bases in between. The CDR3 contains 16 residues. The germline V gene has CDR1 MGHRA and CDR2 YSYEKL.

V gene TRBV6-2 or TRBV6-3 combines with J gene TRBJ2-4; no definite D call. CDR1 is MNHEY and CDR2 is SVGEGT in the germline V gene. The ends were cut back, 2 bases at V and 3 bases at J, with 11 bases in the middle. The CDR3 loop spans 15 amino acids. The CDR3 loop reads CASSYGLEVKNIQYF. DNA of the CDR3: TGTGCCAGCAGTTACGGGCTAGAGGTCAAAAACATTCAGTACTTC.

V gene TRBV2 combines with J gene TRBJ1-1; D call uncertain. The CDR3 has 15 residues. CDR1 and CDR2 from the germline V gene are SNHLY and FYNNEI. The ends were cut back, 2 bases at V and 4 bases at J, with 14 bases in the middle. CDR3 amino acids: CASSETGLPGTEAFF. As DNA, the CDR3 is TGTGCCAGCAGTGAAACTGGTCTCCCGGGCACTGAAGCTTTCTTT.

J is TRBJ1-5 and V is TRBV2, with TRBD1 identical over 10 bases. Germline lookup yields CDR1 SNHLY and CDR2 FYNNEI. V was clipped by 7 bases and J by 4 bases; unmatched bases: 16. CDR3 size: 18 residues. The CDR3 loop reads CASNSLPRQGALNQPQHF. The CDR3, as DNA: TGTGCCAGCAACTCCCTTCCAAGACAGGGGGCGTTAAATCAGCCCCAGCATTTT.

Many counts were recorded for this clonotype. J is TRBJ2-1 and V is TRBV6-1; 10 bases line up with TRBD2. This CDR3 has 15 amino acids. Trimming cost V 3 bases and J 4 bases; bases outside gene matches: 3. Germline-derived CDR1 and CDR2 are MNHNS and SASEGT. CDR3 DNA sequence: TGTGCCAGCAGTGATGTAGCGGGGGGTTACAATGAGCAGTTCTTC. Protein: CASSDVAGGYNEQFF.

This clonotype was picked up a small number of times. This clone may be a read error of a much larger clone one base away. The V and J genes are TRBV30 and TRBJ1-1, with no clear D. CDR3 length equals 14 residues. V dropped 1 base and J dropped 4 bases, with 13 bases sitting between them. CDR1 is GTSNPN and CDR2 is SVGIG in the germline V gene (reference sequence). CDR3 bases: TGTGCCTGGAGTGGTGGCAAGACAATCACTGAAGCTTTCTTT. This encodes CAWSGGKTITEAFF.